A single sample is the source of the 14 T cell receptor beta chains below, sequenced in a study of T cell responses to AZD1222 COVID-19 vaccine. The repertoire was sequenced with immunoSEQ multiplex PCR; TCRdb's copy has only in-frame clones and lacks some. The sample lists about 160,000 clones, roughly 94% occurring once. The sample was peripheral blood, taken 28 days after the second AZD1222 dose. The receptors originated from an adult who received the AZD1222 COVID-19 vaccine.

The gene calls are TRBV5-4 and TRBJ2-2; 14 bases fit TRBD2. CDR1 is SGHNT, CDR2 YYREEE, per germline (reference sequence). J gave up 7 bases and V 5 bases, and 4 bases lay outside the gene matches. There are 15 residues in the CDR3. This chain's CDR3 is CASSSGLAGGGELFF. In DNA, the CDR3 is TGTGCCAGCAGTTCCGGACTAGCGGGGGGCGGGGAGCTGTTTTTT.

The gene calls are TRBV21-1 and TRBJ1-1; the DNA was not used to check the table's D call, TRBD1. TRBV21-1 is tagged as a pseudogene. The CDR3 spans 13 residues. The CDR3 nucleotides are TGTGCCAGCAGCGTAAGGGGCTGGGGTGAAGCTTTCTTT. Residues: CASSVRGWGEAFF.

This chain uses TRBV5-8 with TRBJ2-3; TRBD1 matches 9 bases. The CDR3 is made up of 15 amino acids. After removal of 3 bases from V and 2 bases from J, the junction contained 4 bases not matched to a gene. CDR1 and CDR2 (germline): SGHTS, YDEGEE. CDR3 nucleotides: TGTGCCAGCAGCTGGGGACAGGGAAACACAGATACGCAGTATTTT. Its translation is CASSWGQGNTDTQYF.

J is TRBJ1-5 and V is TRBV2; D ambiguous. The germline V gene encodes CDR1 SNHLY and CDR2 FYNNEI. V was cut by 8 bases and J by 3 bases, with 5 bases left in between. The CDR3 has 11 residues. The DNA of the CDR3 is TGTGCCAGCGCCCTCAATCAGCCCCAGCATTTT. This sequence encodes CASALNQPQHF.

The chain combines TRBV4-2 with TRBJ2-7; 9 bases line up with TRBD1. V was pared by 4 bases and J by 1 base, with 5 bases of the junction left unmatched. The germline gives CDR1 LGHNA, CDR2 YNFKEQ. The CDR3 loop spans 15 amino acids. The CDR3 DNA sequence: TGTGCCAGCAGCCTAACCGGGACAGGGTCCTACGAGCAGTACTTC. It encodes CASSLTGTGSYEQYF.

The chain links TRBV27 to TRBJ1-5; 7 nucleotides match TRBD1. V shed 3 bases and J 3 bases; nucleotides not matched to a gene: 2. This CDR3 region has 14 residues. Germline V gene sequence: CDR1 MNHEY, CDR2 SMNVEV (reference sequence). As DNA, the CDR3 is TGTGCCAGCAGTTTTCAGGGGGTCAATCAGCCCCAGCATTTT. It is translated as CASSFQGVNQPQHF.

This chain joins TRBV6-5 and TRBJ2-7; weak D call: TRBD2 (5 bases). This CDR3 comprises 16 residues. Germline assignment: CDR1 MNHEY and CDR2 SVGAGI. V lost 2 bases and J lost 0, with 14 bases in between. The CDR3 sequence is CASSYTEGEGSYEQYF. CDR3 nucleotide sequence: TGTGCCAGCAGTTACACGGAAGGAGAGGGCTCCTACGAGCAGTACTTC.

The CDR3 loop is CASSVTDRVSGELFF. The DNA of the CDR3 is TGTGCCAGCAGCGTTACGGACAGGGTGTCCGGGGAGCTGTTTTTT. This sequence joins TRBV9 and TRBJ2-2, with 8 bases aligning to TRBD1. CDR1 is SGDLS and CDR2 is YYNGEE in the germline V gene. This CDR3 comprises 15 residues. V trimming: 2 bases; J trimming: 6 bases; junction bases outside the gene matches: 6.

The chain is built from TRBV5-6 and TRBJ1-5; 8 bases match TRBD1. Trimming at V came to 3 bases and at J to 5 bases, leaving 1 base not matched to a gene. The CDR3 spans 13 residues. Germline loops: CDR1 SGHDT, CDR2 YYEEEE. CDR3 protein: CASSSTGDQPQHF. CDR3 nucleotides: TGTGCCAGCAGCTCGACAGGGGATCAGCCCCAGCATTTT.

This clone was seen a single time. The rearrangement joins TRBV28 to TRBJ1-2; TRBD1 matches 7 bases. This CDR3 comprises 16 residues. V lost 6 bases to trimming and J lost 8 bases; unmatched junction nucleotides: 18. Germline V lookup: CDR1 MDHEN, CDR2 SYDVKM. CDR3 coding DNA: TGTGCCAGCAGGATAGCTTCCTCAGGGGACAGTCAAGGCTACACCTTC. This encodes CASRIASSGDSQGYTF.

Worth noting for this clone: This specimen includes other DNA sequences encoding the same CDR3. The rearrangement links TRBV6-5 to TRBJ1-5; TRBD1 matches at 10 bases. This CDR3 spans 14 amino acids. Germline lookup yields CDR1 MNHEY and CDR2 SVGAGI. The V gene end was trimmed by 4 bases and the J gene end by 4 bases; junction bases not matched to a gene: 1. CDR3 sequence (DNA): TGTGCCAGCAGTTCGGGACAGGGGAATCAGCCCCAGCATTTT. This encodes CASSSGQGNQPQHF.

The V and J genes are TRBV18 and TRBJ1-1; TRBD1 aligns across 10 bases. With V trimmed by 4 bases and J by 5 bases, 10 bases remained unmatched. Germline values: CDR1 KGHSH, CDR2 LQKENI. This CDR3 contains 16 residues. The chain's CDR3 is CASSQTRGTGVTEAFF. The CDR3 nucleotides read TGTGCCAGCTCACAAACCCGTGGGACAGGGGTAACTGAAGCTTTCTTT.

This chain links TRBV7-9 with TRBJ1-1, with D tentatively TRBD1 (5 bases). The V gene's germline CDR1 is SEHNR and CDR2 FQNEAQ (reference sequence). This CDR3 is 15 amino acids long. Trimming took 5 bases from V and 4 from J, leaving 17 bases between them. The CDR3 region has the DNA TGTGCCAGCAGCCAGGCCCAGGGAAGGAGCACTGAAGCTTTCTTT. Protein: CASSQAQGRSTEAFF.

The DNA of the CDR3 is TGCGCCAGCAGTGAGTCCGGATCCTACGAGCAGTACTTC. This gives the protein CASSESGSYEQYF. This chain joins TRBV10-2 and TRBJ2-7; D unclear. The CDR3 loop spans 13 amino acids. Germline V lookup: CDR1 WSHSY, CDR2 SAAADI. V was pared by 0 bases and J by 1 base, with 4 bases between.